This T cell receptor beta chain was found in a study of response to subunit inactivated influenza vaccine. The V and J ends lost 4 bases and 2 bases, in that order; junction bases with no gene match: 2. Germline V CDR1 and CDR2: MGHRA, YSYEKL. This CDR3 spans 15 amino acids. In TCRdb, the RT-PCR reads were re-called with MiXCR into one record per CDR3 protein. The table lists about 500,000 distinct CDR3 sequences, 10% to 15% of them singletons, with approximately 14% in the top ten. The sequence was collected from a man aged 45-65 years who received an inactivated influenza vaccine. The starting material was PBMCs from blood, obtained 40 to 50 days after vaccination. V and J are TRBV4-1 and TRBJ1-4; 9 bases agree with TRBD1. The CDR3 protein is CASSRGQGTNEKLFF. CDR3 nucleotides: TGCGCCAGCAGCCGAGGACAGGGGACTAATGAAAAACTGTTTTTT.